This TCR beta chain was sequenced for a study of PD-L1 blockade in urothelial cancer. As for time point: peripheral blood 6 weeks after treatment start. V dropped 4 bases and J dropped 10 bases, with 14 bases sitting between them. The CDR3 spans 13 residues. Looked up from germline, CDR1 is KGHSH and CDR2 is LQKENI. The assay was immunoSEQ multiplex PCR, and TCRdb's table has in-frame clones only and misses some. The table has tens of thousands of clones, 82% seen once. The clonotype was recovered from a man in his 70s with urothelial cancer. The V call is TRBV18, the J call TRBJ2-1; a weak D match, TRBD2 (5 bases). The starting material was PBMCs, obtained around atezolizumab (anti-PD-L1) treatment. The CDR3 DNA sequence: TGTGCCAGCTCACTGATGAGGGCGGAAGAGCAGTTCTTC. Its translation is CASSLMRAEEQFF.